Presented here are 12 T cell receptor beta chains from one specimen sequenced in a study of CD8 T cells in Susac syndrome (dated by TCRdb to about 2019). The library was made by the immunoSEQ multiplex PCR assay. RNA was extracted using the RNeasy kit, and about 0.5 to 1 ug of the RNA was reverse transcribed with random hexamers. TCRdb passed the public sequencing reads through fastp at Q25 and MiXCR, retaining productive beta sequences. Under each unique CDR3 protein, matching rows form one entry showing the most common genes and DNA. The sample table holds roughly 200,000 distinct CDR3 sequences, of which 95% were seen once. The ten biggest clones cover 0.15% to 0.2% of the sample. Specimen: CD8+ T cells from PBMCs. These receptors originate from a human donor with multiple sclerosis.

CDR3 protein: CASRGAATTDTQYF. For the CDR3, the DNA is TGTGCCAGCAGGGGGGCGGCTACCACAGATACGCAGTATTTT. The chain is built from TRBV27 and TRBJ2-3; TRBD1 is a possible D gene (6 bases). The germline V gene has CDR1 MNHEY and CDR2 SMNVEV (reference sequence). This CDR3 has 14 residues. V gave up 6 bases and J gave up 2 bases, with 12 bases separating them.

V usage is TRBV12-3 or TRBV12-4 and J usage is TRBJ2-7, with 9 bases identical to TRBD1. There are 19 residues in the CDR3. V shed 5 bases, J shed 0 bases, and the junction held 17 bases outside the gene matches. This chain's CDR3 is CASSPAGTGRYSSSYEQYF. CDR3 DNA: TGTGCCAGCAGTCCGGCCGGGACAGGGCGCTATTCAAGCTCCTACGAGCAGTACTTC.

The rearrangement links TRBV4-2 to TRBJ2-7, with D tentatively TRBD2 (6 bases). The length of the CDR3 is 14 residues. CDR1 LGHNA and CDR2 YNFKEQ come from the germline V gene. The V gene lost 1 base and the J gene lost 4 bases, with 11 bases spanning the gap. Written as DNA, the CDR3 is TGTGCCAGCAGCCAAGTGGGACTCGGTTACGAGCAGTACTTC. Translating it yields CASSQVGLGYEQYF.

CDR3 sequence (DNA): TGTGCCAGCACCTCCTTAGCGGCACAAGAGACCCAGTACTTC. Encoded protein: CASTSLAAQETQYF. The rearrangement links TRBV27 to TRBJ2-5; D possibly corresponds to TRBD2 (6 bases). This CDR3 is built from 14 residues. Trimming pared 7 bases from V and 2 bases from J, leaving 14 bases between. Looked up from germline, CDR1 is MNHEY and CDR2 is SMNVEV (reference sequence).

The V and J genes are TRBV5-4 and TRBJ2-1; no reliable D call. Trimming stripped 0 bases from V and 7 bases from J, with 5 bases between. Germline CDR1 is SGHNT and CDR2 is YYREEE (reference sequence). The CDR3 loop spans 12 amino acids. CDR3 in amino acids: CASSLVPNEQFF. The CDR3 DNA follows: TGTGCCAGCAGCTTGGTTCCAAATGAGCAGTTCTTC.

The V call is TRBV20-1, the J call TRBJ2-7; 8 positions agree with TRBD1. Germline CDR1 is DFQATT and CDR2 is SNEGSKA (reference sequence). J lost 3 bases, V lost 3 bases, and 10 bases had no gene match. The CDR3 runs 15 residues. CDR3 region: CSARKPGQVHYEQYF. Written as DNA, the CDR3 is TGCAGTGCTAGGAAACCGGGACAGGTTCACTACGAGCAGTACTTC.

This clonotype has only a few counts. The rearrangement links TRBV30 to TRBJ2-7; no firm D call. The germline V and J ends were trimmed by 0 bases and 1 base, with 4 bases remaining between them. Per germline, CDR1 GTSNPN and CDR2 SVGIG (reference sequence). This CDR3 comprises 12 residues. The CDR3 sequence: CAWSVRSYEQYF. Written as DNA, the CDR3 is TGTGCCTGGAGTGTTCGATCCTACGAGCAGTACTTC.

V usage is TRBV4-1 and J usage is TRBJ2-5; a possible D gene is TRBD1 (6 bases). Germline V lookup: CDR1 MGHRA, CDR2 YSYEKL. The V end was cut by 0 bases, the J end by 5 bases, with 13 bases between. The CDR3 runs to 15 residues. The CDR3 protein is CASSQDMGAWETQYF. The CDR3, as DNA: TGCGCCAGCAGCCAAGATATGGGGGCTTGGGAGACCCAGTACTTC.

The chain links TRBV9 to TRBJ1-6; the D is unclear. V lost 4 bases and J 6 bases, leaving 14 bases between the germline ends. CDR1 and CDR2 (germline): SGDLS, YYNGEE. The CDR3 has 15 amino acids. CDR3 in DNA: TGTGCCAGCAGCCCCTTCCCGGGCCCTAATTCACCCCTCCACTTT. Amino acids: CASSPFPGPNSPLHF.

The chain joins TRBV5-1 to TRBJ2-7, with 8 positions matching TRBD1. Germline assignment: CDR1 SGHRS and CDR2 YFSETQ. The CDR3 totals 15 residues. The J segment lost 5 bases and the V segment lost 7 bases, leaving 14 bases of the junction unmatched. CDR3 sequence (DNA): TGCGCCAGCGCCGGGCCCGACAGGGGCGCTAACGAGCAGTACTTC. This translates into CASAGPDRGANEQYF. The whole variable domain, remainder taken from reference TRBV5-1 and TRBJ2-7, is KAGVTQTPRYLIKTRGQQVTLSCSPISGHRSVSWYQQTPGQGLQFLFEYFSETQRNKGNFPGRFSGRQFSNSRSEMNVSTLELGDSALYLCASAGPDRGANEQYFGPGTRLTVT.

The chain joins TRBV1 to TRBJ2-7; TRBD2 is the table's D call, not checked against the DNA. TRBV1 is designated a pseudogene. CDR3 length equals 13 residues. CDR3 amino acids: CTSCSGSSYEQYF. In DNA form, the CDR3 reads TGCACCAGTTGTAGCGGGAGCTCCTACGAGCAGTACTTC.

V usage is TRBV28 and J usage is TRBJ2-1; D is uncertain. The CDR3 loop spans 16 amino acids. Germline CDR1 and CDR2: MDHEN and SYDVKM. Between the trimmed V and J ends, which lost 6 bases and 8 bases, there was a span of 23 bases. CDR3 sequence reads: CASRQALLGPGDEQFF. CDR3 bases: TGTGCCAGCAGGCAAGCCCTACTCGGGCCCGGCGATGAGCAGTTCTTC.